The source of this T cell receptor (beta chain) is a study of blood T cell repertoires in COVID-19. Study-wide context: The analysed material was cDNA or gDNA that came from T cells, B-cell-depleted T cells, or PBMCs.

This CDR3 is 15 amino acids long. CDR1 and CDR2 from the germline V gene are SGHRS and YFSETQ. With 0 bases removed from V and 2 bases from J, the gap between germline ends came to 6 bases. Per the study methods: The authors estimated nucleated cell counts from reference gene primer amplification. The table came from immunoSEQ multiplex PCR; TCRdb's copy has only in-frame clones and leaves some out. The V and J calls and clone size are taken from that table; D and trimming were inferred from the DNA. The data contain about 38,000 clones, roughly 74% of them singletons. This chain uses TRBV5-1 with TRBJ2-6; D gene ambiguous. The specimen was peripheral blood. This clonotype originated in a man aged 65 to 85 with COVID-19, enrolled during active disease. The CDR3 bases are TGCGCCAGCAGCTTGGGGCAGACTGGGGCCAACGTCCTGACTTTC. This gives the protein CASSLGQTGANVLTF.